These 18 T cell receptor beta chains originate from one sample sequenced in a study of identical twins. MiXCR was run by TCRdb on the 5' RACE reads, yielding one entry per CDR3 protein. The sample gives 400,000 to 650,000 distinct CDR3 sequences, roughly 21% of which show up once; around 0.91% is in the top ten. These records were also assigned to another study, of T cells expressing NK-cell markers.

Material for sequencing was CD4+ T cells sorted from blood. These TCRs come from a woman aged 18-29 years in good health.

J is TRBJ2-3 and V is TRBV5-4; weak D call: TRBD1 (6 bases). Trimming took 4 bases from V and 1 from J, leaving 10 bases between them. Germline CDR1 reads SGHNT; CDR2 reads YYREEE (reference sequence). The CDR3 totals 14 residues. The CDR3 bases are TGTGCCAGCAGCCCGAAGGGGGGCACAGATACGCAGTATTTT. Residues: CASSPKGGTDTQYF.

The J gene is TRBJ1-5, the V gene TRBV3-1; D is undetermined. Germline values: CDR1 LGHDT, CDR2 YNNKEL (reference sequence). The CDR3 is 16 amino acids. Trimming removed 0 bases at V and 2 bases at J, with 11 bases between. CDR3 coding DNA: TGTGCCAGCAGCCAAGATTGGCAGCTTCGCAATCAGCCCCAGCATTTT. Translating it yields CASSQDWQLRNQPQHF. Combining the CDR3 with reference TRBV3-1 and TRBJ1-5 gives the whole variable domain DTAVSQTPKYLVTQMGNDKSIKCEQNLGHDTMYWYKQDSKKFLKIMFSYNNKELIINETVPNRFSPKSPDKAHLNLHINSLELGDSAVYFCASSQDWQLRNQPQHFGDGTRLSIL.

This clonotype was seen only a few times. The chain combines TRBV3-1 with TRBJ1-4; tentatively, D is TRBD1 (5 bases). Trimming shortened V by 6 bases and J by 6 bases, and 11 bases separated the two germline ends. CDR3 size: 13 residues. CDR1 is LGHDT, CDR2 YNNKEL, per germline (reference sequence). The CDR3 region has the DNA TGTGCCAGCAGTCAGCGGGGGGATGAAAAACTGTTTTTT. This gives the protein CASSQRGDEKLFF.

The J gene is TRBJ2-7, the V gene TRBV5-5, with 8 bases lining up with TRBD1. Germline CDR1 is SGHKS and CDR2 is YYEKEE (reference sequence). This CDR3 spans 14 amino acids. V shed 2 bases, J shed 6 bases, and the junction held 7 bases outside the gene matches. The CDR3 DNA sequence: TGTGCCAGCAGCTTTGGACAGGGATCCCTCGAGCAGTACTTC. Encoded protein: CASSFGQGSLEQYF.

V is TRBV27 and J is TRBJ2-7, with 7 bases lining up with TRBD2. The CDR3 totals 14 residues. The trim removed 6 bases at V and 4 bases at J, leaving 9 bases unmatched. CDR1 MNHEY and CDR2 SMNVEV come from the germline V gene (reference sequence). The CDR3 is CASSFSGVGYEQYF. The CDR3 bases are TGTGCCAGCAGCTTCAGCGGGGTGGGGTACGAGCAGTACTTC.

The V gene is TRBV2, the J gene TRBJ2-3; D gene ambiguous. This CDR3 is built from 13 residues. The V and J ends lost 4 bases and 6 bases respectively, with 11 bases between them. Looked up from germline, CDR1 is SNHLY and CDR2 is FYNNEI. CDR3 sequence: CASSVLVADTQYF. CDR3 sequence (DNA): TGTGCCAGCAGTGTTTTGGTCGCGGATACGCAGTATTTT.

This chain uses TRBV12-3 or TRBV12-4 with TRBJ1-1; D is perhaps TRBD1 (6 bases). Trimming pared 7 bases from V and 6 bases from J, leaving 12 bases between. This CDR3 is 12 amino acids long. DNA of the CDR3: TGTGCCAGCAATCGCAGGGGCGCTGAAGCTTTCTTT. It yields the protein CASNRRGAEAFF.

This clonotype was counted between two and nine times. The chain joins TRBV6-1 to TRBJ1-1, with a tentative D call TRBD1 (5 bases). From germline, CDR1 is MNHNS and CDR2 SASEGT. V dropped 7 bases and J dropped 0 bases, with 15 bases sitting between them. The CDR3 is 15 residues long. This CDR3 reads CASTQLGDLNTEAFF. CDR3 coding DNA: TGTGCCAGCACCCAGTTGGGGGACCTGAACACTGAAGCTTTCTTT.

The table lists this clonotype with a few counts. This chain joins TRBV7-6 and TRBJ2-7; D assignment may be TRBD1 or TRBD2 (7 bases each). CDR3 length: 15 amino acids. Trimming took 3 bases from V and 6 from J, leaving 18 bases between them. CDR1 and CDR2 (germline): SGHVS, FNYEAQ. The CDR3 bases are TGTGCCAGCAGCTTTATCAGGGGGGGGAGAGGCGAGCAGTACTTC. It yields the protein CASSFIRGGRGEQYF.

The chain is built from TRBV5-6 and TRBJ2-3; D ambiguous. The CDR3 totals 16 residues. V dropped 0 bases and J dropped 2 bases, with 13 bases sitting between them. Germline assignment: CDR1 SGHDT and CDR2 YYEEEE. CDR3: CASSLGPGPFTDTQYF. CDR3 nucleotide sequence: TGTGCCAGCAGCTTGGGCCCGGGCCCTTTCACAGATACGCAGTATTTT.

The V call is TRBV11-2, the J call TRBJ2-7; 11 nucleotides align to TRBD2. The germline CDR1 and CDR2 sequences are SGHAT and FQNNGV. V was pared by 6 bases and J by 7 bases, with 8 bases of the junction left unmatched. This CDR3 is 14 amino acids long. Here the CDR3 DNA reads TGTGCCAGCAGGCGACTAGCGGGGCAATGGGAGCAGTACTTC. Protein: CASRRLAGQWEQYF.

The V gene is TRBV29-1, the J gene TRBJ2-6; no definite D call. The CDR3 loop spans 13 amino acids. The germline CDR1 and CDR2 sequences are SQVTM and ANQGSEA. With 6 bases removed from V and 2 bases from J, the gap between germline ends came to 8 bases. The CDR3 spells CSVGPAGANVLTF. CDR3 DNA: TGCAGCGTAGGACCTGCTGGGGCCAACGTCCTGACTTTC.

This clonotype came up many times. V is TRBV20-1 and J is TRBJ2-5; 8 bases are shared with TRBD2. In germline, CDR1 is DFQATT, CDR2 SNEGSKA (reference sequence). CDR3 length: 14 residues. Trimming removed 1 base from V and 2 bases from J; junction bases left unmatched: 3. The CDR3 DNA reads as TGCAGTGCTAGAGTAGCGGGACTGCAAGAGACCCAGTACTTC. Amino acids: CSARVAGLQETQYF.

The rearrangement links TRBV7-9 to TRBJ2-4; either TRBD1 or TRBD2 may supply D (6 bases each). V was shortened by 2 bases and J by 8 bases, with 10 bases between the two germline ends. CDR1 and CDR2 from the germline V gene are SEHNR and FQNEAQ (reference sequence). CDR3 size: 13 residues. This CDR3 is CASSLWGADIQYF. The CDR3 nucleotides read TGTGCCAGCAGCTTATGGGGGGCGGACATTCAGTACTTC.

This sequence joins TRBV10-1 and TRBJ2-3; 8 bases match TRBD2. The length of the CDR3 is 14 residues. The ends lost 6 bases at V and 6 bases at J; junction bases unmatched: 8. Germline CDR1 WNHNN, CDR2 SYGVQD (reference sequence). DNA of the CDR3: TGCGCCAGCAGCGGGGGGGCCGTAGCGGATACGCAGTATTTT. Its protein product is CASSGGAVADTQYF.

This clonotype was observed a handful of times. The chain carries TRBV10-3 and TRBJ2-3, with TRBD1 as a possible D gene (5 bases). Germline CDR1 and CDR2: ENHRY and SYGVKD. The CDR3 extends over 14 amino acids. V shed 1 base and J shed 6 bases, with 11 bases lying between them. The CDR3 nucleotides read TGTGCCATCAGTGAGTTGCGGACAAGCGATACGCAGTATTTT. Protein sequence: CAISELRTSDTQYF.

Only a few counts were recorded for this clonotype. This chain connects TRBV4-2 to TRBJ2-1, with D perhaps assigned TRBD1 or TRBD2 (7 bases each). This CDR3 contains 18 residues. V was cut by 0 bases and J by 3 bases, with 18 bases left in between. CDR1 is LGHNA, CDR2 YNFKEQ, per germline. In DNA form, the CDR3 reads TGTGCCAGCAGCCAAGATCCAGGGGGAGCTAGCGGCTACAATGAGCAGTTCTTC. This translates into CASSQDPGGASGYNEQFF.

The chain recombines TRBV29-1 with TRBJ1-2, with D perhaps matching TRBD1 (6 bases). The CDR3 spans 14 residues. The V end was cut by 6 bases, the J end by 5 bases, with 19 bases between. CDR1 and CDR2 from the germline V gene are SQVTM and ANQGSEA. CDR3 loop: CSVGRTDSQYGYTF. The CDR3 region has the DNA TGCAGCGTGGGCCGAACGGACAGCCAGTATGGCTACACCTTC. Combining the CDR3 with reference TRBV29-1 and TRBJ1-2 gives the whole variable domain SAVISQKPSRDICQRGTSLTIQCQVDSQVTMMFWYRQQPGQSLTLIATANQGSEATYESGFVIDKFPISRPNLTFSTLTVSNMSPEDSSIYLCSVGRTDSQYGYTFGSGTRLTVV.